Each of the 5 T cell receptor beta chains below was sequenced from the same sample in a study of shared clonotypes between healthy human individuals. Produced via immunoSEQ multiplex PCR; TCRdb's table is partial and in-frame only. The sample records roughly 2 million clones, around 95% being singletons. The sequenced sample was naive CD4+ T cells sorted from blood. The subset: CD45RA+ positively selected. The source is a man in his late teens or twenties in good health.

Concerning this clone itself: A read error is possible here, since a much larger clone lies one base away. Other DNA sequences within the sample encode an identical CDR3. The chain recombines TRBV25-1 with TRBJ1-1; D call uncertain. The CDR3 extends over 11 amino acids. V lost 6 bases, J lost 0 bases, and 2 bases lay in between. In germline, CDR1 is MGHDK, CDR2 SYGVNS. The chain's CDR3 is CASSVNTEAFF. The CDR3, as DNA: TGTGCCAGCAGCGTGAACACTGAAGCTTTCTTT.

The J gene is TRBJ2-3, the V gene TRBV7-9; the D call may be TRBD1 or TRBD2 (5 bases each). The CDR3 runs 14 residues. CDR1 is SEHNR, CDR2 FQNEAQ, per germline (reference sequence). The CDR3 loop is CAEARDLNTDTQYF. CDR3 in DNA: TGTGCAGAAGCGAGGGACCTGAACACAGATACGCAGTATTTT.

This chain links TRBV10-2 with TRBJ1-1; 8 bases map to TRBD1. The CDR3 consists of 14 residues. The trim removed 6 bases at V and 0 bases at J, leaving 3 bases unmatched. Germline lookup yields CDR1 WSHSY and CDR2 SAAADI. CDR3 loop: CASRSGGLNTEAFF. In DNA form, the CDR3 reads TGCGCCAGCAGATCAGGGGGCTTGAACACTGAAGCTTTCTTT.

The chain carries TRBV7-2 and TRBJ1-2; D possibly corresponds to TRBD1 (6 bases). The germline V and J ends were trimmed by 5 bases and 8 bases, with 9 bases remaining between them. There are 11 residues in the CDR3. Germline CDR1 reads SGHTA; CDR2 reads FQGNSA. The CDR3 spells CASSTGLGYTF. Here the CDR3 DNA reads TGTGCCAGCAGCACAGGGTTGGGCTACACCTTC.

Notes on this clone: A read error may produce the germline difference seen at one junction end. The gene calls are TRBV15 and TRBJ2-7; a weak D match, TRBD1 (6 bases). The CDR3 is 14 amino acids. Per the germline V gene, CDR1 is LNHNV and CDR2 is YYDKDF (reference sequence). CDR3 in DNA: TGTGCCACCAGCAGGAGACAGGCCTCCTCCGAGCAGTACTTC. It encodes CATSRRQASSEQYF.